This is a list of T cell receptor beta chains from one sample in a study of shared clonotypes between healthy human individuals. This table comes from immunoSEQ multiplex PCR, and its TCRdb copy is limited to in-frame clones, with some not included. The sample lists around 2.5 million clones; over 85% were seen once. Sequencing used naive CD4+ T cells from PBMCs. The source of these receptors is a young man in good health. Some clones in this sample may be carry-over from other donors' samples. Both conserved end residues are part of each CDR3. Each record gives: V gene, clone size, CDR3 length, CDR3 protein. Where a row states a size, it is once, few, many or the class of an expanded clone; other rows omit it.

v_call: TRBV6-1
clone_size: NA
cdr3_length: 18
cdr3_aa: CASSEVPSGTLAKNIQYF

v_call: TRBV28
clone_size: NA
cdr3_length: 17
cdr3_aa: CASSLRPDRGRLNTIYF

v_call: TRBV29-1
clone_size: once
cdr3_length: 12
cdr3_aa: CSVAGGSYEQYF

v_call: TRBV9
clone_size: NA
cdr3_length: 15
cdr3_aa: CASSVSGNGYNEQFF

v_call: TRBV5-5
clone_size: NA
cdr3_length: 16
cdr3_aa: CASSFPGQGPYNEQFF

v_call: TRBV5-4
clone_size: NA
cdr3_length: 19
cdr3_aa: CASSSRLVAGALNTGELFF

v_call: TRBV28
clone_size: NA
cdr3_length: 16
cdr3_aa: CASGTGVPPMNTEAFF

v_call: TRBV7-3
clone_size: NA
cdr3_length: 13
cdr3_aa: CASSLESYYGYTF

v_call: TRBV11-2
clone_size: NA
cdr3_length: 13
cdr3_aa: CASSFVGGGELFF

v_call: TRBV5-6
clone_size: once
cdr3_length: 11
cdr3_aa: CASSRQETQYF

v_call: TRBV11-2
clone_size: few
cdr3_length: 14
cdr3_aa: CASSSIMLTYGYTF

v_call: TRBV28
clone_size: NA
cdr3_length: 13
cdr3_aa: CASSGGEGQPQHF

v_call: TRBV18
clone_size: once
cdr3_length: 13
cdr3_aa: CASSPPGRQILYF

v_call: TRBV20-1
clone_size: NA
cdr3_length: 11
cdr3_aa: CSAPIRQGQFF

v_call: TRBV6-6
clone_size: NA
cdr3_length: 14
cdr3_aa: CASSYLGMNTEAFF

v_call: TRBV4-3
clone_size: NA
cdr3_length: 17
cdr3_aa: CASSQDRAKLRRYEQYF

v_call: TRBV7-2
clone_size: NA
cdr3_length: 16
cdr3_aa: CASSLGGASRGETQYF

v_call: TRBV5-1
clone_size: NA
cdr3_length: 15
cdr3_aa: CASSRGLAIYNEQFF

v_call: TRBV5-1
clone_size: NA
cdr3_length: 15
cdr3_aa: CASSLAGRADYEQYF

v_call: TRBV11-3
clone_size: once
cdr3_length: 15
cdr3_aa: CASSGTGTSGYEQYF

v_call: TRBV9
clone_size: NA
cdr3_length: 15
cdr3_aa: CASSESGDFYNEQFF

v_call: TRBV18
clone_size: NA
cdr3_length: 14
cdr3_aa: CASSPSGGSYEQYF

v_call: TRBV5-5
clone_size: NA
cdr3_length: 14
cdr3_aa: CASSGTGGPDTQYF

v_call: TRBV5-4
clone_size: NA
cdr3_length: 14
cdr3_aa: CASSWGQGLDEQYF

v_call: TRBV2
clone_size: NA
cdr3_length: 13
cdr3_aa: CASIQALNTEAFF

v_call: TRBV6-6
clone_size: NA
cdr3_length: 15
cdr3_aa: CASSSEGRILGKLFF

v_call: TRBV28
clone_size: once
cdr3_length: 13
cdr3_aa: CASSFWPTGEAFF

v_call: TRBV5-8
clone_size: NA
cdr3_length: 16
cdr3_aa: CASSRGQGPPKETQYF

v_call: TRBV6-1
clone_size: NA
cdr3_length: 15
cdr3_aa: CASSVGGTGIYEQYF

v_call: TRBV7-9
clone_size: NA
cdr3_length: 16
cdr3_aa: CASSGARAGRTYEQYF

v_call: TRBV5-1
clone_size: NA
cdr3_length: 15
cdr3_aa: CASSPQGLMNTEAFF

v_call: TRBV27
clone_size: NA
cdr3_length: 15
cdr3_aa: CASSLGGTGGHEQYF

v_call: TRBV2
clone_size: NA
cdr3_length: 11
cdr3_aa: CASSQSETQYF

v_call: TRBV18
clone_size: NA
cdr3_length: 13
cdr3_aa: CASSPWTREKLFF

v_call: TRBV28
clone_size: NA
cdr3_length: 18
cdr3_aa: CASSLWAAGSGILYGYTF

v_call: TRBV5-6
clone_size: NA
cdr3_length: 16
cdr3_aa: CASSLTLGTGSYEQYF

v_call: TRBV10-1
clone_size: NA
cdr3_length: 14
cdr3_aa: CASSASGGPNEQFF

v_call: TRBV27
clone_size: NA
cdr3_length: 16
cdr3_aa: CASSYLPGQGYNEQFF

v_call: TRBV11-2
clone_size: NA
cdr3_length: 16
cdr3_aa: CASSARDRGNNQPQHF

v_call: TRBV18
clone_size: NA
cdr3_length: 16
cdr3_aa: CASSPPSRGRGGAQYF

v_call: TRBV15
clone_size: NA
cdr3_length: 15
cdr3_aa: CATSRETSGFYEQYF

v_call: TRBV7-3
clone_size: NA
cdr3_length: 14
cdr3_aa: CTSSSSRQGGIQYF

v_call: TRBV6-5
clone_size: NA
cdr3_length: 14
cdr3_aa: CASSLFPSTDTQYF

v_call: TRBV28
clone_size: NA
cdr3_length: 15
cdr3_aa: CASSVAGLLGYEQYF

v_call: TRBV5-1
clone_size: NA
cdr3_length: 16
cdr3_aa: CASSLDPREGNQPQHF

v_call: TRBV5-1
clone_size: NA
cdr3_length: 14
cdr3_aa: CASSLDRAEEKLFF

v_call: TRBV5-1
clone_size: NA
cdr3_length: 15
cdr3_aa: CASSPGLRHYNEQFF

v_call: TRBV28
clone_size: once
cdr3_length: 16
cdr3_aa: CASSFVADRFYNEQFF

v_call: TRBV5-1
clone_size: NA
cdr3_length: 16
cdr3_aa: CASSSAGAGSGNTIYF

v_call: TRBV9
clone_size: NA
cdr3_length: 14
cdr3_aa: CASSVEGRGYGYTF

v_call: TRBV2
clone_size: NA
cdr3_length: 15
cdr3_aa: CATYRGGRNGNEQFF

v_call: TRBV7-2
clone_size: NA
cdr3_length: 13
cdr3_aa: CASSFDSSYEQYF